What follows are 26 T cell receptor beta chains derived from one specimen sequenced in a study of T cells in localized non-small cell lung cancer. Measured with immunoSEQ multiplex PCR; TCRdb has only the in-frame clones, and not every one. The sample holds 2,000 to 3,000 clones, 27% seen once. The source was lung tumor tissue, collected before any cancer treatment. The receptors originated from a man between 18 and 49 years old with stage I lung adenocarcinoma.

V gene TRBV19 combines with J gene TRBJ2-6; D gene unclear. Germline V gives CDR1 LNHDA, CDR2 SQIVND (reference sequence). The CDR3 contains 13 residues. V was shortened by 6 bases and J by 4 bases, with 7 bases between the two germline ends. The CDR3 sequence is CASRETGANVLTF. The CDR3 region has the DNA TGTGCCAGTAGGGAGACCGGGGCCAACGTCCTGACTTTC.

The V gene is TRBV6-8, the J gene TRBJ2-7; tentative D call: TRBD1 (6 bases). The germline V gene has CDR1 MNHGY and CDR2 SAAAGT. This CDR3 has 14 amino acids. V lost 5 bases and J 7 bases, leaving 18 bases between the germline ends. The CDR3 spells CASSARDKMDEQYF. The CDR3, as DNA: TGTGCCAGCAGTGCCCGGGACAAAATGGATGAGCAGTACTTC.

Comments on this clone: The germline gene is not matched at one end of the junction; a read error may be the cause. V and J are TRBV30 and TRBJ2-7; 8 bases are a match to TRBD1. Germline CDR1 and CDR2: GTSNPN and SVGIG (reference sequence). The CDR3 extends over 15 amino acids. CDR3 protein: CAGRYRDRQYYEQYF. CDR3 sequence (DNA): TGTGCCGGGAGGTACCGGGACAGGCAGTACTACGAGCAGTACTTC.

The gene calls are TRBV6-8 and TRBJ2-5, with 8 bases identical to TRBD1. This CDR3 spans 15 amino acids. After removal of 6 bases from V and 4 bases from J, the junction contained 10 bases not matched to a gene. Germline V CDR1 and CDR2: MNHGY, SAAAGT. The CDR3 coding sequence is TGTGCCAGCAGCACGACGACAGGGGAGGCAGAGACCCAGTACTTC. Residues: CASSTTTGEAETQYF.

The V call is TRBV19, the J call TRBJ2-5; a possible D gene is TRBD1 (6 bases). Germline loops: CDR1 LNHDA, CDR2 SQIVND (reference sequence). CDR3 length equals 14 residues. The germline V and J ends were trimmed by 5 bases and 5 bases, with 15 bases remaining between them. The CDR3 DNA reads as TGTGCCAGTAGTCTAACCAGGGGAAGGGAGACCCAGTACTTC. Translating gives CASSLTRGRETQYF.

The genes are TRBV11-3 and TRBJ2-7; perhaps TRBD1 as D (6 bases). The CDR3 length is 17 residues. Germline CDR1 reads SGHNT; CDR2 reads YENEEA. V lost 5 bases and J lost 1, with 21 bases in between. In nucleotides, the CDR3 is TGTGCCAGCAGCCAGGGGTCCGACAGGAGAAAATCCTACGAGCAGTACTTC. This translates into CASSQGSDRRKSYEQYF.

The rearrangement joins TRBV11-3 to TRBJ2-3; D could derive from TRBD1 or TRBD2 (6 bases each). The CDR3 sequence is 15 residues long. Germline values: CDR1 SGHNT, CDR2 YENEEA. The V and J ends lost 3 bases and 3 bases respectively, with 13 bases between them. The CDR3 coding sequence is TGTGCCAGCAGCTTGGGGGGCGGGGCAACAGATACGCAGTATTTT. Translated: CASSLGGGATDTQYF.

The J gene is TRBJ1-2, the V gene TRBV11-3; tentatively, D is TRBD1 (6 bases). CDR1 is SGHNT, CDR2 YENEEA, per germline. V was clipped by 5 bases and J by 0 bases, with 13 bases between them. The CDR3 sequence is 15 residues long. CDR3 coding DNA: TGTGCCAGCAGCACAGGACAGAGTTCTAACTATGGCTACACCTTC. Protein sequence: CASSTGQSSNYGYTF.

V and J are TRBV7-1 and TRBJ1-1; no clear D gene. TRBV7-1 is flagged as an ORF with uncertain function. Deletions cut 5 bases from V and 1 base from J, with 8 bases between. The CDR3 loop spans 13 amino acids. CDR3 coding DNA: TGTGCCAGCAGCCAACAGCCGAACACTGAAGCTTTCTTT. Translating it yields CASSQQPNTEAFF.

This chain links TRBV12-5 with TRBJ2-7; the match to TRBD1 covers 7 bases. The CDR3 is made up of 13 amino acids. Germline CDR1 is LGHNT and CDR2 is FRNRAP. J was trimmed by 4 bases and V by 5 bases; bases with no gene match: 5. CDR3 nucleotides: TGTGCTAGTGGTCCACAGGGGAAGTACGAGCAGTACTTC. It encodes CASGPQGKYEQYF.

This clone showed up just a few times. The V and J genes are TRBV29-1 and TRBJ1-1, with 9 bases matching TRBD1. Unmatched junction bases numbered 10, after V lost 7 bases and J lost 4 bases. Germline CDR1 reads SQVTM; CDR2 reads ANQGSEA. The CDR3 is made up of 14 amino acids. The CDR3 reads CSASSRTGVTEAFF. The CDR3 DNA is TGCAGCGCATCCTCTAGGACAGGGGTCACTGAAGCTTTCTTT.

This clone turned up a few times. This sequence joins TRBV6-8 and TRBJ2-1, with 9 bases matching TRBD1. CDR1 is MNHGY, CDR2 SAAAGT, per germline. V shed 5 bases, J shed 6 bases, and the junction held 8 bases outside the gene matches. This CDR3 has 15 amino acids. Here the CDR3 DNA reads TGTGCCAGCAGTACAGGACAGGGGACTGTCAATGAGCAGTTCTTC. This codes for CASSTGQGTVNEQFF.

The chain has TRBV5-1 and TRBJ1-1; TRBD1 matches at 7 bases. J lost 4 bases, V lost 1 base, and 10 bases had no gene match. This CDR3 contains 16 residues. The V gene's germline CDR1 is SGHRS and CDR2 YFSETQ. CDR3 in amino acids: CASSLRPTGVGTEAFF. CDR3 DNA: TGCGCCAGCAGCTTGCGGCCTACAGGGGTGGGCACTGAAGCTTTCTTT.

Written as DNA, the CDR3 is TGTGCCAGTAGGGGACATTCTAATGAAAAACTGTTTTTT. Protein sequence: CASRGHSNEKLFF. V gene TRBV19 combines with J gene TRBJ1-4, with D perhaps TRBD1 (6 bases). The CDR3 has 13 residues. Between the trimmed V and J ends, which lost 6 bases and 3 bases, there was a span of 8 bases. Germline CDR1 reads LNHDA; CDR2 reads SQIVND (reference sequence).

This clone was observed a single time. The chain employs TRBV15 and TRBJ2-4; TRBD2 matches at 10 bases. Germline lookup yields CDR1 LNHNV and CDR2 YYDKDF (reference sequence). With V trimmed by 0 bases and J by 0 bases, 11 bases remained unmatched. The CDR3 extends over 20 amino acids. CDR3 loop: CATSREGEAGGFIAKNIQYF. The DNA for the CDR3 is TGTGCCACCAGCAGAGAAGGCGAAGCGGGGGGGTTCATAGCCAAAAACATTCAGTACTTC.

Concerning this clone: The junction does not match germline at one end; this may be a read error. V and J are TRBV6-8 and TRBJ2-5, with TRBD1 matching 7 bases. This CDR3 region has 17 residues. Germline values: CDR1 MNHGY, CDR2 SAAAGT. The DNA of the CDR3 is TGTGCCAGCAGTTACCCCCTATTGGGACAGCACCACGAGACCCAGTACTTC. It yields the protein CASSYPLLGQHHETQYF.

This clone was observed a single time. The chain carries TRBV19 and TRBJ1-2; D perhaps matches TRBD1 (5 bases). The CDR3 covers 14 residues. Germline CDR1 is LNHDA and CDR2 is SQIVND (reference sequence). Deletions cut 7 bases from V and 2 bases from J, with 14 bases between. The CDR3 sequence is CASTTAEGNYGYTF. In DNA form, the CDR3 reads TGTGCCAGTACTACAGCAGAGGGGAACTATGGCTACACCTTC.

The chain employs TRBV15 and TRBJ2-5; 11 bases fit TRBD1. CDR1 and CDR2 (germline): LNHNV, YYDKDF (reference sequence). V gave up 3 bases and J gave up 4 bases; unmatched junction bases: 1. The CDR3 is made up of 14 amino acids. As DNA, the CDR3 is TGTGCCACCAGCAGTGGGACAGGGGGAGAGACCCAGTACTTC. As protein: CATSSGTGGETQYF.

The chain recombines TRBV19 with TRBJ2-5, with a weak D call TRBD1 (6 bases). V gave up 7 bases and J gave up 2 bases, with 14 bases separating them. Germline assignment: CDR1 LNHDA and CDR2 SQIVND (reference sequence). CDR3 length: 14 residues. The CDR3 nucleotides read TGTGCCAGTATGGAACAGGGCCGTCAAGAGACCCAGTACTTC. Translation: CASMEQGRQETQYF.

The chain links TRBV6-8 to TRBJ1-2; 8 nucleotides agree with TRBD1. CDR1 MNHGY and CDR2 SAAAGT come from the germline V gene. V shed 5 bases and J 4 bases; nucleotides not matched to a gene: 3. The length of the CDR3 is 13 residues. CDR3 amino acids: CASSDRGGYGYTF. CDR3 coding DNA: TGTGCCAGCAGTGACAGGGGTGGCTATGGCTACACCTTC.

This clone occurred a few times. CDR3 sequence reads: CASCYEQGCTEAFF. DNA for the CDR3: TGTGCCAGTTGCTATGAGCAGGGGTGCACTGAAGCTTTCTTT. The chain joins TRBV19 to TRBJ1-1, with D possibly being TRBD1 (6 bases). The germline V gene has CDR1 LNHDA and CDR2 SQIVND (reference sequence). CDR3 size: 14 residues. Trimming cost V 8 bases and J 4 bases, with 17 bases left between them.

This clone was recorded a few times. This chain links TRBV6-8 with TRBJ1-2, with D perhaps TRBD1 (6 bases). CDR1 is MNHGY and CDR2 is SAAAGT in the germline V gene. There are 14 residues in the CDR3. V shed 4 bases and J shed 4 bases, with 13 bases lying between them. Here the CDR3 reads CASSFIRGSYGYTF. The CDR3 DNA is TGTGCCAGCAGTTTTATTAGGGGGAGCTATGGCTACACCTTC.

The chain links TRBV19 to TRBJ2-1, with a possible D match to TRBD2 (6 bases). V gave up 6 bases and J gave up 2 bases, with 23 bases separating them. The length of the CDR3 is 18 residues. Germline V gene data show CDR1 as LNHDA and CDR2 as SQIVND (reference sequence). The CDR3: CASSEYIGGPIPYNEQFF. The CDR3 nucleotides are TGTGCCAGTAGCGAATATATAGGAGGGCCAATACCCTACAATGAGCAGTTCTTC.

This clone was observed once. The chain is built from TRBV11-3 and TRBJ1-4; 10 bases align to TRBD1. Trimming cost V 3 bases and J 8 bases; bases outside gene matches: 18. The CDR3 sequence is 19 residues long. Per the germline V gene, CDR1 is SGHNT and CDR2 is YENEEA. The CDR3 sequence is CASSLWGGTGAQVEEKLFF. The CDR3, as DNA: TGTGCCAGCAGCTTGTGGGGCGGGACAGGGGCCCAAGTCGAGGAAAAACTGTTTTTT.

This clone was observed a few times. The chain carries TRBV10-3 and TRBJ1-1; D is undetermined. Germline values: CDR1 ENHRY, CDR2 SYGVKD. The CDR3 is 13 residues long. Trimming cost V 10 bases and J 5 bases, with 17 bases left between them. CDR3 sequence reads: CATNTERRTEAFF. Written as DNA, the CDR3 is TGTGCCACCAACACCGAACGGCGGACTGAAGCTTTCTTT.

The CDR3 DNA is TGCGCCAGCAGCCAAGGGAATAATTCACCCCTCCACTTT. Its translation: CASSQGNNSPLHF. This chain joins TRBV4-1 and TRBJ1-6; D gene uncertain. This CDR3 spans 13 amino acids. V lost 1 base, J lost 5 bases, and 3 bases lay in between. Germline assignment: CDR1 MGHRA and CDR2 YSYEKL.